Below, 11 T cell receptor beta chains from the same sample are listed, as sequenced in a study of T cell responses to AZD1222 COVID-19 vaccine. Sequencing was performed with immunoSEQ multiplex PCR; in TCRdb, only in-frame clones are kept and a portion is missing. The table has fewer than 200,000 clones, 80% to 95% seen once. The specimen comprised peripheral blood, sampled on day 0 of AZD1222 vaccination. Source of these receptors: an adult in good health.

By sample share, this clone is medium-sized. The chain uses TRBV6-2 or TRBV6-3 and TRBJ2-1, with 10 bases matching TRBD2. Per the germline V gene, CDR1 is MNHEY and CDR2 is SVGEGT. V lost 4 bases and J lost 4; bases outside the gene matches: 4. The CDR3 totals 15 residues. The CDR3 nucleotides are TGTGCCAGCAGTTTGCTAGCGGGGGATTACAATGAGCAGTTCTTC. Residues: CASSLLAGDYNEQFF.

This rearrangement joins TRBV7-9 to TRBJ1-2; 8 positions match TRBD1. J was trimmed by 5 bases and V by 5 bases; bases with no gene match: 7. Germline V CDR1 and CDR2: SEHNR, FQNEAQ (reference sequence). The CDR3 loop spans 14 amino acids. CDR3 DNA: TGTGCCAGCAGCCGAGGACAGGGAGAATATGGCTACACCTTC. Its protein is CASSRGQGEYGYTF.

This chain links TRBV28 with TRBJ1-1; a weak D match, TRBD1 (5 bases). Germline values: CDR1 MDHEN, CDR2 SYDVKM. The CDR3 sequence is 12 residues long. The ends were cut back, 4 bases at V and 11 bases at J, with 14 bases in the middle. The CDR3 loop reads CASSSQGLGAFF. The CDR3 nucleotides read TGTGCCAGCAGTTCCCAGGGTTTGGGTGCTTTCTTT.

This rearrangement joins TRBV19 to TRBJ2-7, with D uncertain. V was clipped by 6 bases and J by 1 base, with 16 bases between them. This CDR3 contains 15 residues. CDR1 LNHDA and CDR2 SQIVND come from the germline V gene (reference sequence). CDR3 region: CASRPRPQVSYEQYF. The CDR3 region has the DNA TGTGCCAGTAGGCCCCGACCCCAGGTTTCCTACGAGCAGTACTTC. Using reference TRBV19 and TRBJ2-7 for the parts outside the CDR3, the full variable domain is DGGITQSPKYLFRKEGQNVTLSCEQNLNHDAMYWYRQDPGQGLRLIYYSQIVNDFQKGDIAEGYSVSREKKESFPLTVTSAQKNPTAFYLCASRPRPQVSYEQYFGPGTRLTVT.

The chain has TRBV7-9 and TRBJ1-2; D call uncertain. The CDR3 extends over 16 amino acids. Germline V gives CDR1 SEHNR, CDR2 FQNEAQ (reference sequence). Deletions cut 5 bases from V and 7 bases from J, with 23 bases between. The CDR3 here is CASSPPGQFGKSGYTF. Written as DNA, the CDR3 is TGTGCCAGCAGCCCCCCGGGCCAGTTTGGTAAGAGTGGCTACACCTTC.

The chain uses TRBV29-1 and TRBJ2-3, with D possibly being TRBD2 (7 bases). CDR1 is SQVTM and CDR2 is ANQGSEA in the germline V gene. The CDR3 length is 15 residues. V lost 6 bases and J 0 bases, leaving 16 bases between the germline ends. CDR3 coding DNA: TGCAGCGTGAGGGCGGGGGCGGCTAGCACAGATACGCAGTATTTT. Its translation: CSVRAGAASTDTQYF.

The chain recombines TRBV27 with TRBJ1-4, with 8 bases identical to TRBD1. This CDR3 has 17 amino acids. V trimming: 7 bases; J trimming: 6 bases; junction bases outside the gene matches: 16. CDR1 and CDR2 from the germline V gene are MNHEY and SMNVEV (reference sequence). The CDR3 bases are TGTGCCAGCACCCCCTTCCCCCCGGACAGGGCGGATGAAAAACTGTTTTTT. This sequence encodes CASTPFPPDRADEKLFF.

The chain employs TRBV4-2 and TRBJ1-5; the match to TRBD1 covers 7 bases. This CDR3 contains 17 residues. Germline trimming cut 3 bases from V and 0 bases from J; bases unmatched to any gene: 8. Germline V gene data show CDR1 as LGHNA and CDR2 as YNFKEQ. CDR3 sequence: CASSQSRGQYSNQPQHF. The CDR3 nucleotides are TGTGCCAGCAGCCAGTCAAGGGGGCAATATAGCAATCAGCCCCAGCATTTT.

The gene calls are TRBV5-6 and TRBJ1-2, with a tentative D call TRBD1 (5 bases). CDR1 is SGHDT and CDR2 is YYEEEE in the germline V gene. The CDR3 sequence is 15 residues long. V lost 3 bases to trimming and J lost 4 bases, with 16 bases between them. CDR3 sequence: CASSSAQGLPYGYTF. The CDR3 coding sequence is TGTGCCAGCAGCTCCGCTCAGGGTTTACCCTATGGCTACACCTTC.

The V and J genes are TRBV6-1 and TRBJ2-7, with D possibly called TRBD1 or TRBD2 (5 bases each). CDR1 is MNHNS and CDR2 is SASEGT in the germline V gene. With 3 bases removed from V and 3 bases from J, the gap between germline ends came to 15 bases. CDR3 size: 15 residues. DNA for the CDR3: TGTGCCAGCAGTGATCCGGGGCAGTTCTTCTACGAGCAGTACTTC. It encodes CASSDPGQFFYEQYF.

The CDR3 DNA is TGCGCCAGCGGGGGGGCGAGGGACACTGAAGCTTTCTTT. This codes for CASGGARDTEAFF. J is TRBJ1-1 and V is TRBV5-1; D possibly corresponds to TRBD1 (6 bases). The CDR3 sequence is 13 residues long. The V gene's germline CDR1 is SGHRS and CDR2 YFSETQ. V was trimmed by 7 bases and J by 3 bases, leaving 13 bases between them.